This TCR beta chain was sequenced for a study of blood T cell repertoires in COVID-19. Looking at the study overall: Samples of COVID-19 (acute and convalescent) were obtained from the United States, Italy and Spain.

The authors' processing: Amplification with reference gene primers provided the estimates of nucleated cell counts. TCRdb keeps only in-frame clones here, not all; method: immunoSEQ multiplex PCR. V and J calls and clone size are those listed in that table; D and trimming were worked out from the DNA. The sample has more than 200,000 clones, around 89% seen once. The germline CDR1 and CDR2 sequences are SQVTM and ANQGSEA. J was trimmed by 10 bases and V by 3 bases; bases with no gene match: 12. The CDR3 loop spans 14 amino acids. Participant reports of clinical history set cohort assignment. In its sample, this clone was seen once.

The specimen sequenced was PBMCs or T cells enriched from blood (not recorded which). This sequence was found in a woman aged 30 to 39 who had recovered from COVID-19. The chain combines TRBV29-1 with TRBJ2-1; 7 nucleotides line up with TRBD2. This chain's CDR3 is CSVDLWTSTGEQFF. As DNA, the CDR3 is TGCAGCGTTGATCTCTGGACTAGTACAGGCGAGCAGTTCTTC.